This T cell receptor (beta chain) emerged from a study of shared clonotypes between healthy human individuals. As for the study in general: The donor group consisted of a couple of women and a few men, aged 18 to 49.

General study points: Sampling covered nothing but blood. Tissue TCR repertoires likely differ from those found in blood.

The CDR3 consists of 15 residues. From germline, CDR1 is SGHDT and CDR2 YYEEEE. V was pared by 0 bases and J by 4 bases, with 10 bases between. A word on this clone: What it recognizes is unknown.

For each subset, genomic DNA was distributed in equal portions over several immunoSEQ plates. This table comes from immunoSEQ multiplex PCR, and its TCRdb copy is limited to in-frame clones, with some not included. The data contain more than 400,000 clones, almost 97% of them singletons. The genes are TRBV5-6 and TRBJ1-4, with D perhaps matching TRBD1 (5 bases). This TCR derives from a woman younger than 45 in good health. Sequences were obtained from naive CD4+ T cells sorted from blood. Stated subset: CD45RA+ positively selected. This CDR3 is CASSLVRGVNEKLFF. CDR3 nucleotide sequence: TGTGCCAGCAGCTTGGTGAGAGGGGTTAATGAAAAACTGTTTTTT.